These 2 T cell receptor beta chains came from one sample sequenced in a study of T cell changes during pregnancy in multiple sclerosis. Profiled with immunoSEQ multiplex PCR; TCRdb holds only in-frame clones, not every one. The data show tens of thousands of clones, with 90% to 95% seen just once and around 0.2% held by the top ten. The input for sequencing was CD4+ T cells from peripheral blood mononuclear cells, taken before pregnancy. Receptors were obtained from a female donor with multiple sclerosis, enrolled in a pregnancy study.

CDR3 loop: CASTRQGENTEAFF. In nucleotides, the CDR3 is TGTGCCAGCACTAGACAGGGGGAGAACACTGAAGCTTTCTTT. The rearrangement uses TRBV2 and TRBJ1-1; 9 bases map to TRBD1. Germline assignment: CDR1 SNHLY and CDR2 FYNNEI. J lost 1 base, V lost 7 bases, and 4 bases had no gene match. The CDR3 consists of 14 residues.

The rearrangement uses TRBV28 and TRBJ2-7; 10 bases are a match to TRBD1. V was pared by 6 bases and J by 5 bases, with 7 bases of the junction left unmatched. This CDR3 has 14 amino acids. Germline V CDR1 and CDR2: MDHEN, SYDVKM. CDR3 in DNA: TGTGCCAGCAGCCTTTGGGACAGGGGAGACGAGCAGTACTTC. It yields the protein CASSLWDRGDEQYF.